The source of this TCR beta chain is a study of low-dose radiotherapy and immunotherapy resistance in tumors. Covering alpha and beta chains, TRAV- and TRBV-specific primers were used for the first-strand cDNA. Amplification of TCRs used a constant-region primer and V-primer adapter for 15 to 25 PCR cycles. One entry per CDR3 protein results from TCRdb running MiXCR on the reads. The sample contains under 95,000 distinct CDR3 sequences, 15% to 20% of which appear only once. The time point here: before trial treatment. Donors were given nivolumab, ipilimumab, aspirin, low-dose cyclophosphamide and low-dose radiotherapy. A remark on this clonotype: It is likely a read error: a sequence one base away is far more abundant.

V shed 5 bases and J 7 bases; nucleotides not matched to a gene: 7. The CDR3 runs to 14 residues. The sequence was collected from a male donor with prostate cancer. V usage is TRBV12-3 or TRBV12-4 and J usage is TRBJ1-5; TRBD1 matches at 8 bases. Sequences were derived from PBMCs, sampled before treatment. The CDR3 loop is CASSRTGLLQPQHF. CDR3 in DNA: TGTGCCAGCAGTCGGACAGGGCTGCTCCAGCCCCAGCATTTT.